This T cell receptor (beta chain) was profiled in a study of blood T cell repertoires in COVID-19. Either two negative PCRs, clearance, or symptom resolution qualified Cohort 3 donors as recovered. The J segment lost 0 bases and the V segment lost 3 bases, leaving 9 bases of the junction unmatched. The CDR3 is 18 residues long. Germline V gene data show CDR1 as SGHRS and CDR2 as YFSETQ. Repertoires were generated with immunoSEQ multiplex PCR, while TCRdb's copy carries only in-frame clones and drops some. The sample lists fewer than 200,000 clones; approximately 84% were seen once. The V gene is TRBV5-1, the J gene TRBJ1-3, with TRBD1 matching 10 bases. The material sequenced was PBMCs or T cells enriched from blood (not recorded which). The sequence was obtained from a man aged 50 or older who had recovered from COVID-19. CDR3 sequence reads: CASSYAGQGRFSGNTIYF. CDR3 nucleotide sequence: TGCGCCAGCAGCTATGCGGGACAGGGGAGATTCTCTGGAAACACCATATATTTT. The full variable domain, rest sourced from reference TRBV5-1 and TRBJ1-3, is KAGVTQTPRYLIKTRGQQVTLSCSPISGHRSVSWYQQTPGQGLQFLFEYFSETQRNKGNFPGRFSGRQFSNSRSEMNVSTLELGDSALYLCASSYAGQGRFSGNTIYFGEGSWLTVV.